This entry lists 24 T cell receptor beta chains sequenced from one sample in a study of cytomegalovirus exposure and HLA in healthy donors. PCR primers comprised 60 Vbeta and 13 Jbeta primers. Generated by immunoSEQ multiplex PCR, the TCRdb table keeps only in-frame clones and is missing some. The table lists tens of thousands of clones, roughly 72% of them singletons, with roughly 6.2% in the top ten. The sequencing input was PBMCs. The receptors were gathered from a woman between 50 and 59 years old in good health and CMV-seropositive.

V gene TRBV25-1 combines with J gene TRBJ2-1; 10 positions match TRBD2. After removal of 5 bases from V and 9 bases from J, the junction contained 10 bases not matched to a gene. The CDR3 is made up of 15 amino acids. Germline loops: CDR1 MGHDK, CDR2 SYGVNS. The CDR3 here is CASSWSGRASGEQFF. In nucleotides, the CDR3 is TGTGCCAGCAGTTGGAGCGGGAGGGCCTCGGGTGAGCAGTTCTTC.

The V call is TRBV25-1, the J call TRBJ1-3; D is perhaps TRBD1 (6 bases). Germline assignment: CDR1 MGHDK and CDR2 SYGVNS. The CDR3 runs to 13 residues. The germline V and J ends were trimmed by 5 bases and 8 bases, with 13 bases remaining between them. The CDR3 nucleotides read TGTGCCAGCAGTCGGGGGGCTCCGGACACCATATATTTT. Translating it yields CASSRGAPDTIYF. Supplemented by reference TRBV25-1 and TRBJ1-3, the full variable domain reads EADIYQTPRYLVIGTGKKITLECSQTMGHDKMYWYQQDPGMELHLIHYSYGVNSTEKGDLSSESTVSRIRTEHFPLTLESARPSHTSQYLCASSRGAPDTIYFGEGSWLTVV.

This chain uses TRBV5-4 with TRBJ2-2; the match to TRBD2 covers 10 bases. This CDR3 is 17 amino acids long. V shed 4 bases and J 5 bases; nucleotides not matched to a gene: 11. Germline V lookup: CDR1 SGHNT, CDR2 YYREEE (reference sequence). The CDR3 nucleotides are TGTGCCAGCAGCCCCGAGCCTAGCGGGAGTGGAACCGGGGAGCTGTTTTTT. Protein product: CASSPEPSGSGTGELFF.

This chain joins TRBV6-6 and TRBJ1-2; TRBD1 agrees at 8 bases. This CDR3 has 12 amino acids. With V trimmed by 7 bases and J by 7 bases, 5 bases remained unmatched. Germline CDR1 MNHNY, CDR2 SVGAGI (reference sequence). CDR3: CASTKDRGGYTF. The CDR3 DNA follows: TGTGCCAGCACCAAAGACAGGGGTGGCTACACCTTC.

This rearrangement joins TRBV5-1 to TRBJ2-3; 13 positions agree with TRBD2. Germline CDR1 and CDR2: SGHRS and YFSETQ. CDR3 size: 17 residues. V dropped 3 bases and J dropped 5; count of bases not matched to a gene: 9. CDR3 sequence reads: CASSSSGLAGVLDTQYF. CDR3 bases: TGCGCCAGCAGCTCATCTGGACTAGCGGGAGTTTTAGATACGCAGTATTTT.

The CDR3 is CASSKTPEGQPFNTEAFF. CDR3 in DNA: TGTGCCAGCAGCAAAACGCCCGAGGGACAGCCATTTAACACTGAAGCTTTCTTT. The chain carries TRBV21-1 and TRBJ1-1; the listed D gene, TRBD1, was not tested against the DNA. TRBV21-1 is deemed a pseudogene. The CDR3 sequence is 18 residues long.

The CDR3 loop is CASSLVRAGGPDTQYF. CDR3 bases: TGTGCCAGCAGCTTAGTCAGGGCGGGAGGGCCAGATACGCAGTATTTT. The genes are TRBV11-2 and TRBJ2-3, with 9 bases lining up with TRBD2. This CDR3 is built from 16 residues. V lost 1 base to trimming and J lost 4 bases; unmatched junction nucleotides: 6. Germline V gene lookup returns CDR1 SGHAT and CDR2 FQNNGV.

J is TRBJ2-5 and V is TRBV28, with TRBD2 matching 13 bases. The CDR3 covers 14 residues. V dropped 9 bases and J dropped 1; count of bases not matched to a gene: 2. Germline V CDR1 and CDR2: MDHEN, SYDVKM. This CDR3 reads CASRTSGGQETQYF. Here the CDR3 DNA reads TGTGCCAGTCGGACTAGCGGGGGCCAAGAGACCCAGTACTTC.

The J gene is TRBJ2-7, the V gene TRBV2, with 10 nucleotides matching TRBD1. The CDR3 has 13 amino acids. Losses at the gene ends were 6 bases for V and 5 bases for J; bases not matched to a gene: 4. The germline gives CDR1 SNHLY, CDR2 FYNNEI. The CDR3 region has the DNA TGTGCCAGCAGGGGACAGGGGAAAGACGAGCAGTACTTC. It codes for CASRGQGKDEQYF. Variable domain in full (rest from reference TRBV2 and TRBJ2-7): EPEVTQTPSHQVTQMGQEVILRCVPISNHLYFYWYRQILGQKVEFLVSFYNNEISEKSEIFDDQFSVERPDGSNFTLKIRSTKLEDSAMYFCASRGQGKDEQYFGPGTRLTVT.

The chain joins TRBV19 to TRBJ2-5, with 9 bases identical to TRBD1. Germline V lookup: CDR1 LNHDA, CDR2 SQIVND (reference sequence). This CDR3 region has 15 residues. V shed 5 bases and J 6 bases; nucleotides not matched to a gene: 10. This chain's CDR3 is CASSPEGQGLKTQYF. In DNA form, the CDR3 reads TGTGCCAGTAGTCCCGAGGGACAGGGCCTCAAGACCCAGTACTTC.

This chain joins TRBV5-4 and TRBJ2-1; 13 nucleotides agree with TRBD2. V shed 3 bases and J 9 bases; nucleotides not matched to a gene: 3. Germline CDR1 is SGHNT and CDR2 is YYREEE (reference sequence). The CDR3 is 14 amino acids. CDR3 coding DNA: TGTGCCAGCAGCTCGACTAGCGGGAGGCCTGAGCAGTTCTTC. Residues: CASSSTSGRPEQFF.

This rearrangement joins TRBV2 to TRBJ1-5, with 7 positions matching TRBD1. This CDR3 contains 14 residues. Looked up from germline, CDR1 is SNHLY and CDR2 is FYNNEI. Losses at the gene ends were 10 bases for V and 1 base for J; bases not matched to a gene: 7. The CDR3 nucleotides read TGTGCCATCCAGGACAGGTCGAGCAATCAGCCCCAGCATTTT. Its protein is CAIQDRSSNQPQHF.

V is TRBV11-2 and J is TRBJ1-1; a possible D gene is TRBD1 (5 bases). The V gene lost 5 bases and the J gene lost 4 bases, with 14 bases spanning the gap. This CDR3 comprises 14 residues. Per germline, CDR1 SGHAT and CDR2 FQNNGV. The CDR3 reads CASSQWGRRTEAFF. CDR3 DNA: TGTGCCAGCAGCCAGTGGGGCCGCCGCACTGAAGCTTTCTTT.

The CDR3 DNA reads as TGTGCCAGCAGCCGGAGCAGCAACTACGAGCAGTACTTC. Protein product: CASSRSSNYEQYF. The rearrangement joins TRBV5-6 to TRBJ2-7, with unresolved D. Germline V gene lookup returns CDR1 SGHDT and CDR2 YYEEEE. V was clipped by 4 bases and J by 3 bases, with 11 bases between them. This CDR3 contains 13 residues.

The chain joins TRBV15 to TRBJ2-5; 8 bases match TRBD2. CDR1 is LNHNV, CDR2 YYDKDF, per germline (reference sequence). This CDR3 region has 13 residues. Losses at the gene ends were 4 bases for V and 4 bases for J; bases not matched to a gene: 2. This CDR3 reads CATSTGGGETQYF. The CDR3 bases are TGTGCCACCAGCACCGGGGGGGGAGAGACCCAGTACTTC.

The chain recombines TRBV7-2 with TRBJ2-7; TRBD2 is a possible D gene (6 bases). The CDR3 runs to 15 residues. The germline V and J ends were trimmed by 5 bases and 4 bases, with 18 bases remaining between them. Germline values: CDR1 SGHTA, CDR2 FQGNSA. The CDR3 DNA is TGTGCCAGCAGCCCCCGGGGTACCGCGGGGTACGAGCAGTACTTC. Residues: CASSPRGTAGYEQYF.

The sample holds a few counts of this clone. The chain carries TRBV2 and TRBJ2-3; unclear D gene. With 3 bases removed from V and 1 base from J, the gap between germline ends came to 8 bases. CDR3 length: 14 amino acids. CDR1 is SNHLY, CDR2 FYNNEI, per germline. The CDR3: CASSDDWGTDTQYF. CDR3 bases: TGTGCCAGCAGTGACGACTGGGGCACAGATACGCAGTATTTT.

The genes are TRBV2 and TRBJ2-7; perhaps TRBD1 as D (6 bases). The V gene lost 8 bases and the J gene lost 4 bases, with 15 bases spanning the gap. The CDR3 sequence is 13 residues long. Per the germline V gene, CDR1 is SNHLY and CDR2 is FYNNEI. The DNA for the CDR3 is TGTGCCAGCCGGAACGGACAGCTGTACGAGCAGTACTTC. Translated: CASRNGQLYEQYF.

The chain is built from TRBV18 and TRBJ2-5; 10 bases align to TRBD1. V dropped 2 bases and J dropped 5; count of bases not matched to a gene: 8. Germline loops: CDR1 KGHSH, CDR2 LQKENI. This CDR3 has 16 amino acids. CDR3 loop: CASSPIPTGGTETQYF. In DNA form, the CDR3 reads TGTGCCAGCTCACCAATTCCGACAGGGGGCACGGAGACCCAGTACTTC.

To note about this clone: This sample also contains other DNA sequences that code for the same CDR3. This chain uses TRBV2 with TRBJ2-2, with 8 bases lining up with TRBD1. This CDR3 region has 13 residues. After removal of 6 bases from V and 5 bases from J, the junction contained 2 bases not matched to a gene. Germline assignment: CDR1 SNHLY and CDR2 FYNNEI. The DNA of the CDR3 is TGTGCCAGCAGCCGGACAGGGACCGGGGAGCTGTTTTTT. Its protein is CASSRTGTGELFF.

This chain joins TRBV27 and TRBJ1-2; 10 nucleotides line up with TRBD1. The CDR3 has 16 amino acids. The V and J ends lost 3 bases and 4 bases, in that order; junction bases with no gene match: 8. The germline V gene encodes CDR1 MNHEY and CDR2 SMNVEV (reference sequence). CDR3 loop: CASSLGVTGGTYGYTF. The CDR3 nucleotides are TGTGCCAGCAGTTTGGGGGTGACAGGGGGCACCTATGGCTACACCTTC.

This clone occurred a few times. The V call is TRBV5-1, the J call TRBJ2-2; 11 bases line up with TRBD2. The V and J ends lost 4 bases and 5 bases, in that order; junction bases with no gene match: 4. This CDR3 region has 15 residues. The germline gives CDR1 SGHRS, CDR2 YFSETQ. The CDR3 loop is CASSLLAGETGELFF. As DNA, the CDR3 is TGCGCCAGCAGCCTACTAGCGGGAGAGACCGGGGAGCTGTTTTTT.

The V call is TRBV28, the J call TRBJ2-7; TRBD2 matches 9 bases. V was clipped by 3 bases and J by 0 bases; unmatched bases: 9. The CDR3 runs 17 residues. The germline gives CDR1 MDHEN, CDR2 SYDVKM. As DNA, the CDR3 is TGTGCCAGCAGTTTGGTTCCTAGCGGGATCCCCTCCTACGAGCAGTACTTC. Encoded protein: CASSLVPSGIPSYEQYF. The variable domain in full, with the rest retrieved from reference TRBV28 and TRBJ2-7, is DVKVTQSSRYLVKRTGEKVFLECVQDMDHENMFWYRQDPGLGLRLIYFSYDVKMKEKGDIPEGYSVSREKKERFSLILESASTNQTSMYLCASSLVPSGIPSYEQYFGPGTRLTVT.

The rearrangement joins TRBV19 to TRBJ1-4; D ambiguous. Germline CDR1 reads LNHDA; CDR2 reads SQIVND (reference sequence). V lost 5 bases to trimming and J lost 8 bases, with 12 bases between them. The CDR3 runs 13 residues. This chain's CDR3 is CASSSVPPEKLFF. The CDR3 DNA follows: TGTGCCAGTAGTTCGGTTCCACCCGAAAAACTGTTTTTT.